One T cell receptor (beta chain) is described in this entry. Its antigen is as yet unknown. Donors were healthy HIV-negative adults without recently reported acute infections or vaccinations. The assay ran at deep level. Sequencing used immunoSEQ multiplex PCR; TCRdb keeps in-frame clones, though not all of them. The table records about a million clones, around 76% of them present only once. Looked up from germline, CDR1 is SEHNR and CDR2 is FQNEAQ (reference sequence). V lost 7 bases, J lost 4 bases, and 11 bases lay in between. The CDR3 runs to 14 residues. The data were obtained in a study of shared clonotypes between healthy human individuals. Study-level findings and limits: What rarefaction showed was incomplete sorted-subset sequencing despite large depth. Naive subsets tended to show greater estimated richness than memory subsets.

The sequenced sample consisted of memory CD4+ T cells sorted from blood. Subset meaning: CD45RA-negative fraction. This TCR derives from a man between 18 and 35 years old in good health. The rearrangement links TRBV7-9 to TRBJ1-6; D is unclear. CDR3 in amino acids: CASTLDSYNSPLHF. The CDR3 DNA reads as TGTGCCAGCACCCTGGACTCTTATAATTCACCCCTCCACTTT.